The sequence of this T cell receptor beta chain was determined in a study of T cell responses to AZD1222 COVID-19 vaccine. Notes on the study in general: The donor cohort was predominantly white British with a female majority, and clonal diversity may have been underestimated. In all cases, repertoires were sampled only after the peak T cell response.

V was clipped by 4 bases and J by 10 bases, with 14 bases between them. The CDR3 is 14 residues long. Per germline, CDR1 ENHRY and CDR2 SYGVKD. The data were produced by immunoSEQ multiplex PCR, yet TCRdb's version contains in-frame clones alone and is incomplete. This sample carries around 130,000 clones, more than 70% of them seen once, and the ten largest clones take approximately 3%. Regarding this clone: The antigen remains unidentified.

Investigators merged groups given second doses at roughly 4 or roughly 12 weeks. This receptor was taken from an adult who received the AZD1222 COVID-19 vaccine. Specimen: peripheral blood, collected 28 days after the second AZD1222 dose. The chain employs TRBV10-3 and TRBJ1-6; D is unresolved. CDR3 coding DNA: TGTGCCATCAGTGCGCAGGTCGAGGGCTCACCCCTCCACTTT. This translates into CAISAQVEGSPLHF.